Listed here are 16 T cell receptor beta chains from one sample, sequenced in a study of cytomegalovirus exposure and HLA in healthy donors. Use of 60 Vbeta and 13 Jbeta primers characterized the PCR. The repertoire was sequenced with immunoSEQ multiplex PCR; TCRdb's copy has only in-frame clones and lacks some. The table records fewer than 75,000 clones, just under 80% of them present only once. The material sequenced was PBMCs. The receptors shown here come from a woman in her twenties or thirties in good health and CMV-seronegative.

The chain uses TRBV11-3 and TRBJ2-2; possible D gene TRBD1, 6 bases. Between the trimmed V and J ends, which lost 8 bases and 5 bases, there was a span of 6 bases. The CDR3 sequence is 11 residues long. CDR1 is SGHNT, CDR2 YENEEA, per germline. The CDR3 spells CASQGTGELFF. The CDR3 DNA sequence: TGTGCCAGCCAGGGGACCGGGGAGCTGTTTTTT. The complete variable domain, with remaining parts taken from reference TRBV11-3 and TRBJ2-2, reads EAGVVQSPRYKIIEKKQPVAFWCNPISGHNTLYWYLQNLGQGPELLIRYENEEAVDDSQLPKDRFSAERLKGVDSTLKIQPAELGDSAVYLCASQGTGELFFGEGSRLTVL.

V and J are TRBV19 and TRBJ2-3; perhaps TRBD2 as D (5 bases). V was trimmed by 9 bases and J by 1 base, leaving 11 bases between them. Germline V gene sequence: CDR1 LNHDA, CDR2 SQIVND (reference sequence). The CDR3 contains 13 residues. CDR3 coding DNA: TGTGCCAGCGGGCGGGTGGGCACAGATACGCAGTATTTT. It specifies CASGRVGTDTQYF.

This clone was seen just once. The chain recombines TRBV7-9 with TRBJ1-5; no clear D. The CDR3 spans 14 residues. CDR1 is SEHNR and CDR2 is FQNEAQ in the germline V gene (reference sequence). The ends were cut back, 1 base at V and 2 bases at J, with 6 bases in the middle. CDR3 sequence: CASSLGQGNQPQHF. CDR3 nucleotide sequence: TGTGCCAGCAGCTTAGGGCAGGGCAATCAGCCCCAGCATTTT.

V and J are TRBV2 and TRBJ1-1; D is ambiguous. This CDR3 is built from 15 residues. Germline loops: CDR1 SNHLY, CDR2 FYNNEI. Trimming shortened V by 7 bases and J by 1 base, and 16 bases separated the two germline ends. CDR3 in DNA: TGTGCCAGCACTTTGAGCGGCGCGAGGAACACTGAAGCTTTCTTT. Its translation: CASTLSGARNTEAFF. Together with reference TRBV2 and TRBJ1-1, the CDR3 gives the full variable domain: EPEVTQTPSHQVTQMGQEVILRCVPISNHLYFYWYRQILGQKVEFLVSFYNNEISEKSEIFDDQFSVERPDGSNFTLKIRSTKLEDSAMYFCASTLSGARNTEAFFGQGTRLTVV.

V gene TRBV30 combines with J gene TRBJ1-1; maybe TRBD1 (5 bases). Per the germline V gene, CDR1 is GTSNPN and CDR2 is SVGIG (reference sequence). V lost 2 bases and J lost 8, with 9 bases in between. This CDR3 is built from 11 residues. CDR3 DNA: TGTGCCTGGAGTATTACAGGAGAAGCTTTCTTT. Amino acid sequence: CAWSITGEAFF.

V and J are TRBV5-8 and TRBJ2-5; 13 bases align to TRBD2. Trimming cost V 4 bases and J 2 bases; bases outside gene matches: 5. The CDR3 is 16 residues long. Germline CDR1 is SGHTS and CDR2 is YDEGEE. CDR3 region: CASSPGLAGAQETQYF. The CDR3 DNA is TGTGCCAGCAGCCCCGGACTAGCGGGGGCTCAAGAGACCCAGTACTTC.

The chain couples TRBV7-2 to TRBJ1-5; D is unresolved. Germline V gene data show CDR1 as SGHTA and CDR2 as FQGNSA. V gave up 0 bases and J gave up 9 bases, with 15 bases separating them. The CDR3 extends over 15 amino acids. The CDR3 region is CASSLARLDFGPQHF. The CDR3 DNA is TGTGCCAGCAGCTTAGCCCGACTAGACTTCGGGCCCCAGCATTTT. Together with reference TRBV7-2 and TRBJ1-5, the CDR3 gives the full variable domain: GAGVSQSPSNKVTEKGKDVELRCDPISGHTALYWYRQSLGQGLEFLIYFQGNSAPDKSGLPSDRFSAERTGGSVSTLTIQRTQQEDSAVYLCASSLARLDFGPQHFGDGTRLSIL.

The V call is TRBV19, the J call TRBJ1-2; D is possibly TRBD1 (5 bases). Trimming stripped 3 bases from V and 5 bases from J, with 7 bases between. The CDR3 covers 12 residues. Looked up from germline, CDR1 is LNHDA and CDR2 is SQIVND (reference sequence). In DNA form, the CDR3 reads TGTGCCAGTAGTATGAAGGGGTATGGCTACACCTTC. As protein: CASSMKGYGYTF.

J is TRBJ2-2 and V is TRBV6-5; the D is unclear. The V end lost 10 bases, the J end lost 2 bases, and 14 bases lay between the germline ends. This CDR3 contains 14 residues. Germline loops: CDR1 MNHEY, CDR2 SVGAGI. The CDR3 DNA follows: TGTGCCACACACCAGGAATTCAACACCGGGGAGCTGTTTTTT. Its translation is CATHQEFNTGELFF.

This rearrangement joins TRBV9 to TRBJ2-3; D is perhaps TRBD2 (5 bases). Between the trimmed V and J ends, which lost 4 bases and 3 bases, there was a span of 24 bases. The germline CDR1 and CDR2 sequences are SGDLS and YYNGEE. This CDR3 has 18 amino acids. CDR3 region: CASSPRRAGGLGTDTQYF. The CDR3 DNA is TGTGCCAGCAGCCCGAGACGGGCTGGAGGTCTGGGGACAGATACGCAGTATTTT.

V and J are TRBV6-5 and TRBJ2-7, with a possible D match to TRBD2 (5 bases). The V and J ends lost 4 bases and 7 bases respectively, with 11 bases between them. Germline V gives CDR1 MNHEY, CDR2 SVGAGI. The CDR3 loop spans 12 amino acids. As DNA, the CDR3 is TGTGCCAGCAGTTCGACGTCGGGAGAGCAGTACTTC. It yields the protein CASSSTSGEQYF.

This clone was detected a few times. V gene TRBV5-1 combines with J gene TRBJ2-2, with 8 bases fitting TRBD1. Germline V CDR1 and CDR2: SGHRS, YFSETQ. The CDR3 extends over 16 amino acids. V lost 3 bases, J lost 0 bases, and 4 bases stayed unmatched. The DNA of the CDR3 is TGCGCCAGCAGCTCGGGACAGGCCACGAACACCGGGGAGCTGTTTTTT. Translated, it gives CASSSGQATNTGELFF.

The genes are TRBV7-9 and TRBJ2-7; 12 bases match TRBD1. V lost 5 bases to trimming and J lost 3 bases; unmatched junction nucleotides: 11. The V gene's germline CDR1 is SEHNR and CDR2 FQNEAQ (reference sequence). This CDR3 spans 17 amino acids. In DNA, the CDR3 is TGTGCCAGCAGCCTCCTTATGGGACAGGGGGCGAACTACGAGCAGTACTTC. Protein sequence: CASSLLMGQGANYEQYF.

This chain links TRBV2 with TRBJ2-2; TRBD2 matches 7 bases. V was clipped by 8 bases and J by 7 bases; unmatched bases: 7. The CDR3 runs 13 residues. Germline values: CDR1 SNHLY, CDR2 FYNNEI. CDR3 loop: CASGWRELGELFF. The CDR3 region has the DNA TGTGCCAGCGGCTGGCGGGAGCTCGGGGAGCTGTTTTTT.

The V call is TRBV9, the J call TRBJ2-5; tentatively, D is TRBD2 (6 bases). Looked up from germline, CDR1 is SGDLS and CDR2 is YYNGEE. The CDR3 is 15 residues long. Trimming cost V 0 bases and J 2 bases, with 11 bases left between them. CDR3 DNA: TGTGCCAGCAGCGTAGCGGGGGTCCCTCAAGAGACCCAGTACTTC. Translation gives CASSVAGVPQETQYF.

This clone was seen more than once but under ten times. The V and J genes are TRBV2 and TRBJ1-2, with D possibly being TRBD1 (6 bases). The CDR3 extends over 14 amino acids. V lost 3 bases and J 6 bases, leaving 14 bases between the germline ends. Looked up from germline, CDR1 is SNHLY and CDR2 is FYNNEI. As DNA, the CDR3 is TGTGCCAGCAGTGACGGCGGACAGCTCAATGGCTACACCTTC. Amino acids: CASSDGGQLNGYTF. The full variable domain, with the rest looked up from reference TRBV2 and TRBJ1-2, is EPEVTQTPSHQVTQMGQEVILRCVPISNHLYFYWYRQILGQKVEFLVSFYNNEISEKSEIFDDQFSVERPDGSNFTLKIRSTKLEDSAMYFCASSDGGQLNGYTFGSGTRLTVV.